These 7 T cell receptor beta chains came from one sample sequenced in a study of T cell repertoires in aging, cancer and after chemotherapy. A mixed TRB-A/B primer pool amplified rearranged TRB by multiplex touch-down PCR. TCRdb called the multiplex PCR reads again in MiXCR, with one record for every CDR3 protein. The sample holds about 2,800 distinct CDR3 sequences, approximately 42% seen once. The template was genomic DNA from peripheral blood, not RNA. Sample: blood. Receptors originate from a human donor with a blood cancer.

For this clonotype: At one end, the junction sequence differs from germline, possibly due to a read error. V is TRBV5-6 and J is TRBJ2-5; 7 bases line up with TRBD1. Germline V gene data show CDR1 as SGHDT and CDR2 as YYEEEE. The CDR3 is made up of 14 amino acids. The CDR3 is CASTEGTAQETQYF. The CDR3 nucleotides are TGCGCCAGCACCGAGGGGACAGCGCAAGAGACCCAGTACTTC.

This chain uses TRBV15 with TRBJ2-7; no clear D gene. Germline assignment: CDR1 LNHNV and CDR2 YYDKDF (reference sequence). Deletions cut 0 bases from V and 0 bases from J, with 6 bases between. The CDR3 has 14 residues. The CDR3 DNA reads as TGTGCCACCAGCAGAGATCGCGACTCCTACGAGCAGTACTTC. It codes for CATSRDRDSYEQYF.

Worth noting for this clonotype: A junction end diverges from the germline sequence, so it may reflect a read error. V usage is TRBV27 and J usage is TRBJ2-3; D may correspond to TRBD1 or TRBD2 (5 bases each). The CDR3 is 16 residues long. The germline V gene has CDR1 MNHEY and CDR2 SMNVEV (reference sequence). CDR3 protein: CGSSLWGIGGTDTQYF. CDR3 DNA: TGTGGCAGCAGTTTATGGGGGATCGGTGGCACAGATACGCAGTATTTT.

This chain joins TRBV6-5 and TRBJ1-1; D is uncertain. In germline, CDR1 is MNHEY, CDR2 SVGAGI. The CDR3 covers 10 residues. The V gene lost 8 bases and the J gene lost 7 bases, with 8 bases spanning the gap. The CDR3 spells CASFEFEAFF. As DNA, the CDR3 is TGTGCCAGCTTCGAGTTTGAAGCTTTCTTT.

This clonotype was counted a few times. CDR3 in DNA: TGTGCCAGCAGTGACGGGACAGGGGGCAATGAGCAGTTCTTC. It specifies CASSDGTGGNEQFF. The chain employs TRBV6-4 and TRBJ2-1, with TRBD1 matching over 11 bases. The CDR3 consists of 14 residues. Trimming cost V 2 bases and J 6 bases; bases outside gene matches: 0. Germline V gene data show CDR1 as MRHNA and CDR2 as SNTAGT.

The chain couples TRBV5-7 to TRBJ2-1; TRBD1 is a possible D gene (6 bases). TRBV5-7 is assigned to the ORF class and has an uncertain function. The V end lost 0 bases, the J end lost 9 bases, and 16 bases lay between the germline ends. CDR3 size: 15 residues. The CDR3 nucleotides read TGTGCCAGCAGCTTGGGGGTAGCCCCAGGGGTTGAGCAGTTCTTC. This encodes CASSLGVAPGVEQFF.

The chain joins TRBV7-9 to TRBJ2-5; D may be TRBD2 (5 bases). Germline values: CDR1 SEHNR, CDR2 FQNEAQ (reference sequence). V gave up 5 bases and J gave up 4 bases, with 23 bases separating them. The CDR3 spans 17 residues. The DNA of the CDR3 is TGTGCCAGCAGCGCGGGTGTAAACTCAGTCTTGCGAGAGACCCAGTACTTC. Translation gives CASSAGVNSVLRETQYF. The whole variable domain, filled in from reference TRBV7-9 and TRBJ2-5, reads DTGVSQNPRHKITKRGQNVTFRCDPISEHNRLYWYRQTLGQGPEFLTYFQNEAQLEKSRLLSDRFSAERPKGSFSTLEIQRTEQGDSAMYLCASSAGVNSVLRETQYFGPGTRLLVL.